Below are 11 T cell receptor beta chains sequenced from a single sample in a study of early T cells in non-severe SARS-CoV-2 infection. MiXCR was run by TCRdb on the 5' RACE reads, yielding one entry per CDR3 protein. The data hold 80,000 to 95,000 distinct CDR3 sequences, with around 15% observed a single time. Sequenced input: whole blood. All receptors derive from an adult who was a healthcare worker with PCR-confirmed SARS-CoV-2 infection or an uninfected control (not recorded which).

A few counts support this clonotype. The chain employs TRBV10-1 and TRBJ2-2, with 9 nucleotides matching TRBD2. CDR1 is WNHNN, CDR2 SYGVQD, per germline (reference sequence). J gave up 1 base and V 2 bases, and 5 bases lay outside the gene matches. The CDR3 totals 17 residues. The CDR3 coding sequence is TGCGCCAGCAGTGAGCCGAGCGGGGGGCTGAACACCGGGGAGCTGTTTTTT. Translated, it gives CASSEPSGGLNTGELFF.

This chain uses TRBV20-1 with TRBJ1-1, with 9 bases matching TRBD1. Germline assignment: CDR1 DFQATT and CDR2 SNEGSKA (reference sequence). V lost 3 bases to trimming and J lost 0 bases; unmatched junction nucleotides: 5. This CDR3 contains 15 residues. The CDR3 sequence is CSARAQGAVNTEAFF. The CDR3 nucleotides read TGCAGTGCTAGGGCACAGGGGGCGGTGAACACTGAAGCTTTCTTT.

V is TRBV6-1 and J is TRBJ2-4; perhaps TRBD2 as D (5 bases). Germline V gene data show CDR1 as MNHNS and CDR2 as SASEGT. V was clipped by 4 bases and J by 8 bases, with 9 bases between them. CDR3 size: 12 residues. The CDR3 coding sequence is TGTGCCAGCAGTGTAGAGGGAGACATTCAGTACTTC. It yields the protein CASSVEGDIQYF.

The chain links TRBV29-1 to TRBJ2-7, with 8 positions matching TRBD1. V shed 2 bases and J 6 bases; nucleotides not matched to a gene: 12. Germline V gene data show CDR1 as SQVTM and CDR2 as ANQGSEA. The CDR3 sequence is 15 residues long. CDR3 sequence (DNA): TGCAGCGTTGAACCGGACAGGGTCCGGTCGGGCGAGCAGTACTTC. Its protein is CSVEPDRVRSGEQYF.

The chain links TRBV10-3 to TRBJ2-3; 10 bases align to TRBD1. From germline, CDR1 is ENHRY and CDR2 SYGVKD. V dropped 6 bases and J dropped 6; count of bases not matched to a gene: 9. The CDR3 runs 15 residues. The CDR3 loop is CAIRDPGQGTDTQYF. DNA of the CDR3: TGTGCCATCAGGGACCCGGGACAGGGGACGGATACGCAGTATTTT.

The sample holds many counts of this clonotype. The V and J genes are TRBV2 and TRBJ2-2; either TRBD1 or TRBD2 may supply D (5 bases each). Trimming pared 11 bases from V and 6 bases from J, leaving 22 bases between. This CDR3 contains 15 residues. The germline V gene has CDR1 SNHLY and CDR2 FYNNEI. This chain's CDR3 is CAGATGHLSPGELFF. For the CDR3, the DNA is TGTGCCGGAGCAACGGGGCACTTAAGCCCCGGGGAGCTGTTTTTT.

This clonotype was seen many times. V gene TRBV6-6 combines with J gene TRBJ2-7; D remains ambiguous. In germline, CDR1 is MNHNY, CDR2 SVGAGI (reference sequence). Trimming cost V 0 bases and J 6 bases, with 12 bases left between them. The length of the CDR3 is 14 residues. CDR3 region: CASSYSNVLGEQYF. The DNA for the CDR3 is TGTGCCAGCAGTTACTCGAACGTTCTGGGCGAGCAGTACTTC.

The chain combines TRBV12-3 or TRBV12-4 with TRBJ2-3, with D possibly TRBD2 on 6 matching bases. CDR3 size: 20 residues. V shed 7 bases and J shed 1 base, with 30 bases lying between them. The CDR3 protein is CASTHIAHFGGAPRTDTQYF. The CDR3 DNA reads TGTGCCAGCACCCATATCGCCCACTTTGGCGGGGCCCCCCGCACAGATACGCAGTATTTT.

This clonotype was seen only a few times. This CDR3 reads CASSLSRIGVGSYGYTF. The CDR3 DNA reads TGTGCCAGCAGCTTATCCCGAATTGGGGTAGGATCCTATGGCTACACCTTC. The V gene is TRBV7-9, the J gene TRBJ1-2; D unresolved. With 2 bases removed from V and 4 bases from J, the gap between germline ends came to 20 bases. The CDR3 totals 17 residues. Germline lookup yields CDR1 SEHNR and CDR2 FQNEAQ (reference sequence). The full variable domain, with the rest looked up from reference TRBV7-9 and TRBJ1-2, is DTGVSQNPRHKITKRGQNVTFRCDPISEHNRLYWYRQTLGQGPEFLTYFQNEAQLEKSRLLSDRFSAERPKGSFSTLEIQRTEQGDSAMYLCASSLSRIGVGSYGYTFGSGTRLTVV.

This clonotype was counted between two and nine times. The chain links TRBV30 to TRBJ1-2, with D uncertain. The CDR3 extends over 16 amino acids. Trimming took 3 bases from V and 4 from J, leaving 21 bases between them. CDR1 is GTSNPN, CDR2 SVGIG, per germline (reference sequence). The CDR3 DNA reads TGTGCCTGGAGCAATGATCCGGAGGACGGAACCTATGGCTACACCTTC. It is translated as CAWSNDPEDGTYGYTF.

Written as DNA, the CDR3 is TGTGCCATCAGTGACCCGACTCGGTTAAACGAGCAGTACTTC. This translates into CAISDPTRLNEQYF. The chain carries TRBV10-3 and TRBJ2-7; D remains ambiguous. Germline loops: CDR1 ENHRY, CDR2 SYGVKD. The CDR3 is 14 residues long. V was pared by 3 bases and J by 5 bases, with 14 bases between.